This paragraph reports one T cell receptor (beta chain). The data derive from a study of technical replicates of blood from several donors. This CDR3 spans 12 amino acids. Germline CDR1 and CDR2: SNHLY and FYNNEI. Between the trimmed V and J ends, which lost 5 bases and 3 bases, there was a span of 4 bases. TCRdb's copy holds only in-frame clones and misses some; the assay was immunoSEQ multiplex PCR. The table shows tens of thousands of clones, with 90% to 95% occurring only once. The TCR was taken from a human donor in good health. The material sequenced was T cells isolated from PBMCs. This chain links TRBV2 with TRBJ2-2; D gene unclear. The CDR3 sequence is CASSRDTGELFF. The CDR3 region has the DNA TGTGCCAGCAGTCGGGACACCGGGGAGCTGTTTTTT.